This T cell receptor beta chain was recovered during a study of blood T cell repertoires in COVID-19. The wider study: The United States, Italy and Spain were the sources of the acute and convalescent COVID-19 samples. Sources were T cells, B-cell-depleted T cells, or PBMCs; the material itself was cDNA or gDNA.

In the original workflow: Nucleated cell counts were estimated from reference gene primer amplification. Sequencing used immunoSEQ multiplex PCR; TCRdb keeps in-frame clones, though not all of them. D and trimming come from the DNA, and the V and J calls and clone size come from that table. The data hold approximately 75,000 clones, with around 84% observed a single time. In the case of this clone: One end of the junction fails to match germline, which may point to a read error.

Germline CDR1 reads SSHAT; CDR2 reads FNYEAQ (reference sequence). The CDR3 extends over 15 amino acids. The chain couples TRBV7-7 to TRBJ2-5; a weak D match, TRBD2 (7 bases). The TCR originated in a woman aged 80 or over with acute or convalescent COVID-19. Sequencing input: peripheral blood. The CDR3: CASSLGGVEGETQYF. The DNA for the CDR3 is TGTGCTAGCAGCTTAGGGGGGGTCGAGGGAGAGACCCAGTACTTC.